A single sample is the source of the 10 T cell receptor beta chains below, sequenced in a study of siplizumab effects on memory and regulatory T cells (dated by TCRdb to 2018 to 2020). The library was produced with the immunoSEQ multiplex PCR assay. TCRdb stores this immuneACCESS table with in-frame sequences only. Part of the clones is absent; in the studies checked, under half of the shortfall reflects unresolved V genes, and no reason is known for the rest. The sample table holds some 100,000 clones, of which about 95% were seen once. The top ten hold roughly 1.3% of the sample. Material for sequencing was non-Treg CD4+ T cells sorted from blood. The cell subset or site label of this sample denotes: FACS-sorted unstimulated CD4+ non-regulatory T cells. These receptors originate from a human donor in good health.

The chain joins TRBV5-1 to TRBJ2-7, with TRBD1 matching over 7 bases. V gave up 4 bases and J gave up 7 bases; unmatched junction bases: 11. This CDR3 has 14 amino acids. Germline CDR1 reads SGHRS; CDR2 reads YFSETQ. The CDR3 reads CASSLGQAYGEQYF. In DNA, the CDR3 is TGCGCCAGCAGCCTCGGACAGGCCTACGGGGAGCAGTACTTC.

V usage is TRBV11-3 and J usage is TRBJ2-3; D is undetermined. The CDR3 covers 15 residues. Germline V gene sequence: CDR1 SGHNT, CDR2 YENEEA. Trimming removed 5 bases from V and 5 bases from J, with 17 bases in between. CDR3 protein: CASSTSNALGDTQYF. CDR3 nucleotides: TGTGCCAGCAGCACTTCCAACGCGTTAGGAGATACGCAGTATTTT.

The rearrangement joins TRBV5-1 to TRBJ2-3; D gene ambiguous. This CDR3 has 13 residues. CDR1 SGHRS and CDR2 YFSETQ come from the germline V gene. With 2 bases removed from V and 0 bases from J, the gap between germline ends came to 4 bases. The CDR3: CASSLRSTDTQYF. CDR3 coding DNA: TGCGCCAGCAGCTTACGGAGCACAGATACGCAGTATTTT.

The CDR3 nucleotides are TGCGCCAGCAGCGAACGGGAGGCCGGGGAGCTGTTTTTT. Protein product: CASSEREAGELFF. The J gene is TRBJ2-2, the V gene TRBV5-1, with 7 bases matching TRBD2. Germline-derived CDR1 and CDR2 are SGHRS and YFSETQ. V dropped 4 bases and J dropped 6; count of bases not matched to a gene: 3. The CDR3 has 13 residues.

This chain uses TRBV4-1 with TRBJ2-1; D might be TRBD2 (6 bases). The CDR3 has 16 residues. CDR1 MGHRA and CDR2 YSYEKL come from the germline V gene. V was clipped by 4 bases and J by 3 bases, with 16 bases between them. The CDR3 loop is CASSPLGGGNYNEQFF. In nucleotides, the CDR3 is TGCGCCAGCAGCCCCCTGGGTGGCGGGAACTACAATGAGCAGTTCTTC.

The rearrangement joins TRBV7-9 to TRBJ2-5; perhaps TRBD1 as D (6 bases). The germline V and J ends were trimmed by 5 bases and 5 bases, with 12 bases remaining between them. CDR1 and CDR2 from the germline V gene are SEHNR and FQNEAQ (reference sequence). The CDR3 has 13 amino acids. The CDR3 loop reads CASSPRGPETQYF. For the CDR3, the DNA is TGTGCCAGCAGCCCCAGGGGACCTGAGACCCAGTACTTC.

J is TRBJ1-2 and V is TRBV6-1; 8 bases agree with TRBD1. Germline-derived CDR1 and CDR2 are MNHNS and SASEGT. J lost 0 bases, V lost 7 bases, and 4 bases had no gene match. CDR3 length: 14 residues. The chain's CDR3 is CASKSRGPNYGYTF. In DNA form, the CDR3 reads TGTGCCAGCAAGTCCAGGGGGCCTAACTATGGCTACACCTTC.

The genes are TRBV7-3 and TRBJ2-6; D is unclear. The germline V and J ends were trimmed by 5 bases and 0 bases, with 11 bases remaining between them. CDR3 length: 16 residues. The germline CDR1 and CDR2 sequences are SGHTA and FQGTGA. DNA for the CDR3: TGTGCCAGCAGCGAAGACCAGTACTCTGGGGCCAACGTCCTGACTTTC. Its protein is CASSEDQYSGANVLTF.

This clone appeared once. CDR3 protein: CASARQGDTYNEQFF. In DNA, the CDR3 is TGTGCTAGTGCCCGACAGGGGGACACCTACAATGAGCAGTTCTTC. The chain employs TRBV12-5 and TRBJ2-1; 9 bases agree with TRBD1. The CDR3 runs 15 residues. V lost 7 bases, J lost 2 bases, and 6 bases stayed unmatched. Germline CDR1 is LGHNT and CDR2 is FRNRAP.

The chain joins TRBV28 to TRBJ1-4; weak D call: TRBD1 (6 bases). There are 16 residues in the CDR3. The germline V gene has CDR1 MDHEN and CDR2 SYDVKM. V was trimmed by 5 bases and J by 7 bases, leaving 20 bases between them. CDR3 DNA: TGTGCCAGCAGTGAGAGACAGGTTTTGGCTGGTGAAAAACTGTTTTTT. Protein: CASSERQVLAGEKLFF.